A selection of T cell receptor beta chains follows, all from one sample in a study of blood T cell repertoires in COVID-19. Method: immunoSEQ multiplex PCR; TCRdb's copy keeps in-frame clones and lacks some. The sample gives more than 80,000 clones, around four fifths of which show up once; 16% is in the top ten. Sequenced input: peripheral blood. The source of these receptors is a human donor in a cohort sampled during active COVID-19. The CDR3 runs from the conserved cysteine through the conserved F or W. D genes are given only for firm matches. The size field is filled for only some rows; it gives once, few, many or a size class.

abundance: .
d_gene: TRBD1
v_gene: TRBV19
j_gene: TRBJ2-1
CDR3nt: TGTGCCAGTAGCCACACAGGGGTCTTACGGGGGCAGTTCTTC
CDR3aa: CASSHTGVLRGQFF

abundance: few
d_gene: .
v_gene: TRBV24-1
j_gene: TRBJ2-1
CDR3nt: TGTGCCACCTCCGACTACTCCTACAATGAGCAGTTCTTC
CDR3aa: CATSDYSYNEQFF

abundance: .
d_gene: .
v_gene: TRBV5-1
j_gene: TRBJ1-5
CDR3nt: TGCGCCAGCAGCTTGTTCGTCGATCAGCCCCAGCATTTT
CDR3aa: CASSLFVDQPQHF

abundance: .
d_gene: .
v_gene: TRBV2
j_gene: TRBJ1-2
CDR3nt: TGTGCCAGCAGTGAGGCTTGGACAAACTATGGCTACACCTTC
CDR3aa: CASSEAWTNYGYTF

abundance: many
d_gene: .
v_gene: TRBV24-1
j_gene: TRBJ1-2
CDR3nt: TGTGCCACCAGTGGGACAGCTTCTTATGGCTACACCTTC
CDR3aa: CATSGTASYGYTF

abundance: .
d_gene: .
v_gene: TRBV28
j_gene: TRBJ1-4
CDR3nt: TGTGCCAGCAGTTCCGTCTCCAGGGTGGGTGAAAAACTGTTTTTT
CDR3aa: CASSSVSRVGEKLFF

abundance: once
d_gene: .
v_gene: TRBV3-1/TRBV3-2
j_gene: TRBJ2-3
CDR3nt: TGTGCCAGCAGCCAAGACGAGGCAGATCGAGTGGTCCAAATCACAGATACGCAGTATTTT
CDR3aa: CASSQDEADRVVQITDTQYF

abundance: .
d_gene: TRBD1
v_gene: TRBV7-9
j_gene: TRBJ2-2
CDR3nt: TGTGCCAGCAGCTTTGGTACAGGGGTTAACACCGGGGAGCTGTTTTTT
CDR3aa: CASSFGTGVNTGELFF

abundance: .
d_gene: TRBD1
v_gene: TRBV23-1
j_gene: TRBJ2-2
CDR3nt: TGCGCCAGCAGACGGGGACAGGGGAAAATCGGGGAGCTGTTTTTT
CDR3aa: CASRRGQGKIGELFF

abundance: .
d_gene: TRBD1
v_gene: TRBV6-2/TRBV6-3
j_gene: TRBJ2-6
CDR3nt: TGTGCCAGCAGTCTTTCCCTCCAACAGGGGGGATCTGGGGCCAACGTCCTGACTTTC
CDR3aa: CASSLSLQQGGSGANVLTF

abundance: .
d_gene: .
v_gene: TRBV18
j_gene: TRBJ1-2
CDR3nt: TGTGCCAGCTCACCCGCGGACAGATATGGCTACACCTTC
CDR3aa: CASSPADRYGYTF

abundance: .
d_gene: .
v_gene: TRBV5-4
j_gene: TRBJ1-1
CDR3nt: TGTGCCAGCAGCTTGGATCAGGCTTTTGGCACTGAAGCTTTCTTT
CDR3aa: CASSLDQAFGTEAFF

abundance: once
d_gene: TRBD2
v_gene: TRBV18
j_gene: TRBJ2-3
CDR3nt: TGTGCCAGCTCACCTATAGCGGGAGTCGGAGATACGCAGTATTTT
CDR3aa: CASSPIAGVGDTQYF

abundance: .
d_gene: .
v_gene: TRBV12-5
j_gene: TRBJ1-2
CDR3nt: TGTGCTAGTGGTTTGGTACAGTTCGGGGGGGCTGGGAGCGGCTACACCTTC
CDR3aa: CASGLVQFGGAGSGYTF

abundance: .
d_gene: .
v_gene: TRBV6-2/TRBV6-3
j_gene: TRBJ1-1
CDR3nt: TGTGCCAGCAGTTACGGAGGCGCGTCTAACACTGAAGCTTTCTTT
CDR3aa: CASSYGGASNTEAFF

abundance: .
d_gene: .
v_gene: TRBV7-8
j_gene: TRBJ2-7
CDR3nt: TGTGCCAGCAGCTGGAGACGGAACTCCTACGAGCAGTACTTC
CDR3aa: CASSWRRNSYEQYF

abundance: .
d_gene: TRBD1
v_gene: TRBV5-1
j_gene: TRBJ2-5
CDR3nt: TGCGCCAGCAGCTCTAGACAGGGAGAGACCCAGTACTTC
CDR3aa: CASSSRQGETQYF

abundance: .
d_gene: .
v_gene: TRBV30
j_gene: TRBJ2-2
CDR3nt: TGTGCCTGGGCGAGGGACTTTGGGACCGGGGAGCTGTTTTTT
CDR3aa: CAWARDFGTGELFF

abundance: .
d_gene: TRBD1
v_gene: TRBV19
j_gene: TRBJ1-5
CDR3nt: TGTGCCAGTAGTGTTCAGGGGGCGCAGCCCCAGCATTTT
CDR3aa: CASSVQGAQPQHF

abundance: .
d_gene: TRBD1
v_gene: TRBV7-9
j_gene: TRBJ2-1
CDR3nt: TGTGCCAGCAGCTTTGGGGGGACAGGGTCGGCTAGCTCCTACAATGAGCAGTTCTTC
CDR3aa: CASSFGGTGSASSYNEQFF

abundance: .
d_gene: .
v_gene: TRBV9
j_gene: TRBJ2-1
CDR3nt: TGTGCCAGCAGCGTAGCTCAGGGGAGCTCCTACAATGAGCAGTTCTTC
CDR3aa: CASSVAQGSSYNEQFF

abundance: .
d_gene: TRBD1
v_gene: TRBV28
j_gene: TRBJ1-2
CDR3nt: TGTGCCAGCAGTGGGGGGGACAGGGGAAGTTTCTATGGCTACACCTTC
CDR3aa: CASSGGDRGSFYGYTF

abundance: .
d_gene: TRBD1
v_gene: TRBV15
j_gene: TRBJ1-2
CDR3nt: TGTGCCACCAGCAGAGATCGGACAGGGGGCTTCTACTATGGCTACACCTTC
CDR3aa: CATSRDRTGGFYYGYTF

abundance: .
d_gene: TRBD1
v_gene: TRBV19
j_gene: TRBJ1-5
CDR3nt: TGTGCCAGTAGTCCGACAGGGGGTCGCAATCAGCCCCAGCATTTT
CDR3aa: CASSPTGGRNQPQHF

abundance: .
d_gene: TRBD2
v_gene: TRBV7-9
j_gene: TRBJ2-1
CDR3nt: TGTGCCAGCAGCTTAGCCGGGACTATCGAGCAGTTCTTC
CDR3aa: CASSLAGTIEQFF

abundance: .
d_gene: .
v_gene: TRBV7-9
j_gene: TRBJ2-5
CDR3nt: TGTGCCAGCAGCTTAGATTCGGAGACCCAGTACTTC
CDR3aa: CASSLDSETQYF

abundance: few
d_gene: TRBD1
v_gene: TRBV7-9
j_gene: TRBJ1-1
CDR3nt: TGTGCCAGCAGCTTTTACGTACAGGGGACCGCTTTCTTT
CDR3aa: CASSFYVQGTAFF

abundance: once
d_gene: TRBD2
v_gene: TRBV27
j_gene: TRBJ2-7
CDR3nt: TGTGCCAGCAGTTTATCGCCCCAGACTAGCGGGAACTCCTACGAGCAGTACTTC
CDR3aa: CASSLSPQTSGNSYEQYF

abundance: .
d_gene: .
v_gene: TRBV3-1/TRBV3-2
j_gene: TRBJ2-3
CDR3nt: TGTGCCAGCAGCCCGATGGCGGGACGGGCAAATACGCAGTATTTT
CDR3aa: CASSPMAGRANTQYF

abundance: .
d_gene: TRBD2
v_gene: TRBV29-1
j_gene: TRBJ2-7
CDR3nt: TGCAGCGTTAAGATGGGGCTAGCGGGATCCTACGAGCAGTACTTC
CDR3aa: CSVKMGLAGSYEQYF

abundance: .
d_gene: TRBD1
v_gene: TRBV7-9
j_gene: TRBJ2-2
CDR3nt: TGTGCCAGCAGCGCCCCCGGGACAGGGCACGGGGAGCTGTTTTTT
CDR3aa: CASSAPGTGHGELFF

abundance: once
d_gene: .
v_gene: TRBV9
j_gene: TRBJ1-2
CDR3nt: TGTGCCAGCAGCGCCGATCTAGGCAGGGTCGATGGCTACACCTTC
CDR3aa: CASSADLGRVDGYTF

abundance: .
d_gene: .
v_gene: TRBV18
j_gene: TRBJ1-2
CDR3nt: TGTGCCAGCTCACCACCGAAAGCTAATGGCTACACCTTC
CDR3aa: CASSPPKANGYTF

abundance: .
d_gene: TRBD2
v_gene: TRBV6-1
j_gene: TRBJ2-1
CDR3nt: TGTGCCAGCAGTGAACTAGCGGGAGTCTACAATGAGCAGTTCTTC
CDR3aa: CASSELAGVYNEQFF

abundance: .
d_gene: .
v_gene: TRBV20-1
j_gene: TRBJ1-5
CDR3nt: TGCAGTGCTAGTACTGGGCGAGGCAATCAGCCCCAGCATTTT
CDR3aa: CSASTGRGNQPQHF

abundance: .
d_gene: .
v_gene: TRBV4-1
j_gene: TRBJ2-1
CDR3nt: TGCGCCAGCAGCCAATACCCGTCGGGCGGGGGCCACTCCTACAATGAGCAGTTCTTC
CDR3aa: CASSQYPSGGGHSYNEQFF

abundance: .
d_gene: TRBD1
v_gene: TRBV18
j_gene: TRBJ1-4
CDR3nt: TGTGCCAGCTCACCCCGGGACAGCAATGAAAAACTGTTTTTT
CDR3aa: CASSPRDSNEKLFF

abundance: .
d_gene: .
v_gene: TRBV21-1
j_gene: TRBJ2-3
CDR3nt: TGTGCCAGCAGCAAAGCGCTAGGACTAGCTATACACACAGATACGCAGTATTTT
CDR3aa: CASSKALGLAIHTDTQYF

abundance: .
d_gene: TRBD2
v_gene: TRBV6-1
j_gene: TRBJ2-3
CDR3nt: TGTGCCAGCAGTGAGAGCGGGAGGGGGAGGTACACAGATACGCAGTATTTT
CDR3aa: CASSESGRGRYTDTQYF

abundance: once
d_gene: TRBD1
v_gene: TRBV6-5
j_gene: TRBJ1-6
CDR3nt: TGTGCCAGCTTTGACAGGGGGAATTCACCCCTCCACTTT
CDR3aa: CASFDRGNSPLHF

abundance: .
d_gene: .
v_gene: TRBV6-5
j_gene: TRBJ2-2
CDR3nt: TGTGCCAGCAGCTCTTACACCGGGGAGCTGTTTTTT
CDR3aa: CASSSYTGELFF

abundance: .
d_gene: .
v_gene: TRBV5-4
j_gene: TRBJ1-4
CDR3nt: TGTGCCAGCAGCCTCCGGTCGACTAATGAAAAACTGTTTTTT
CDR3aa: CASSLRSTNEKLFF

abundance: many
d_gene: .
v_gene: TRBV6-6
j_gene: TRBJ2-1
CDR3nt: TGTGCCAGCACCGAGGGCTACAATGAGCAGTTCTTC
CDR3aa: CASTEGYNEQFF

abundance: few
d_gene: TRBD1
v_gene: TRBV19
j_gene: TRBJ1-2
CDR3nt: TGTGCCAGTGTCGACAGGGGGCATTCTGGCTACACCTTC
CDR3aa: CASVDRGHSGYTF

abundance: few
d_gene: TRBD1
v_gene: TRBV7-9
j_gene: TRBJ1-2
CDR3nt: TGTGCCAGCAGCCGAAGGACAGGGGAATCCGATGGCTACACCTTC
CDR3aa: CASSRRTGESDGYTF

abundance: .
d_gene: TRBD1
v_gene: TRBV7-2
j_gene: TRBJ2-3
CDR3nt: TGTGCCAGCAGCTTAGGTTGGGACAGGGAGACAGATACGCAGTATTTT
CDR3aa: CASSLGWDRETDTQYF

abundance: few
d_gene: TRBD2
v_gene: TRBV11-2
j_gene: TRBJ2-1
CDR3nt: TGTGCCAGCAGCTTAGGGGTAGCGGGAGGAGGCTACAATGAGCAGTTCTTC
CDR3aa: CASSLGVAGGGYNEQFF

abundance: .
d_gene: .
v_gene: TRBV29-1
j_gene: TRBJ2-7
CDR3nt: TGCAGCGTTTCCACTATCTACGAGCAGTACTTC
CDR3aa: CSVSTIYEQYF

abundance: .
d_gene: TRBD1
v_gene: TRBV28
j_gene: TRBJ1-2
CDR3nt: TGTGCCAGCAGTTCCTCGGGACAGGTTGGCGGCTACACCTTC
CDR3aa: CASSSSGQVGGYTF

abundance: .
d_gene: .
v_gene: TRBV19
j_gene: TRBJ2-3
CDR3nt: TGTGCCAGTCGCCCAGGCAGGGGCACAGATACGCAGTATTTT
CDR3aa: CASRPGRGTDTQYF

abundance: .
d_gene: .
v_gene: TRBV7-9
j_gene: TRBJ1-2
CDR3nt: TGTGCCAGCAGCTTAGGGGGGGTTAACTATGGCTACACCTTC
CDR3aa: CASSLGGVNYGYTF